These 2 T cell receptor beta chains were all obtained from the same sample, sequenced in a study of T cell repertoires in cytomegalovirus infection (dated by TCRdb to the late 2010s). Sequencing was carried out with an Illumina HiSeq 1500. Through fastp at Q25 and MiXCR, TCRdb rebuilt clones from the public reads, retaining in-frame beta chains. Every entry covers one CDR3 protein and lists the most common genes and DNA from its rows. For this sample the table gives approximately 910,000 distinct CDR3 sequences, of which around a third were detected only once. Of the sample, 11% to 15% is held by the ten largest clones. Reading the label with the study, this specimen's treatment or condition is: in vitro stimulation with specific CMV peptide epitopes to enrich CMV-specific T cells. Their specific antigens are unknown. Sequenced material: cultured CD8+ T cells from PBMCs, taken from culture after CMV antigen stimulation. These receptors were obtained from a human donor in good health (CMV status not recorded). Some clones in this sample may be carry-over from other donors' samples.

This clonotype appeared a single time. The chain has TRBV5-1 and TRBJ2-5, with TRBD1 matching over 8 bases. CDR1 is SGHRS and CDR2 is YFSETQ in the germline V gene. The CDR3 runs to 15 residues. V trimming: 5 bases; J trimming: 2 bases; junction bases outside the gene matches: 8. The CDR3 DNA reads TGCGCCAGCAGTCAACCTGACAGGGGACAAGAGACCCAGTACTTC. Protein sequence: CASSQPDRGQETQYF.

Note on this clonotype: At one end, the junction sequence differs from germline, possibly due to a read error. The chain couples TRBV7-6 to TRBJ2-1; D is undetermined. Germline V lookup: CDR1 SGHVS, CDR2 FNYEAQ. CDR3 length equals 13 residues. CDR3 loop: CASSPLMDNEQFF. CDR3 coding DNA: TGTGCTAGCAGCCCGCTGATGGACAATGAGCAGTTCTTC.